The present entry profiles one TCR beta chain with its context. Assay used: immunoSEQ multiplex PCR; TCRdb lists only in-frame clones, some missing. This sample has some 250,000 clones; under 90% occur once, and the top ten carry approximately 4%. This CDR3 comprises 11 residues. Trimming stripped 8 bases from V and 6 bases from J, with 10 bases between. The data were taken from a study of blood T cell repertoires in COVID-19. The J gene is TRBJ1-2, the V gene TRBV23-1, with D possibly being TRBD1 (5 bases). TRBV23-1 is designated an ORF whose function remains uncertain. The receptor was isolated from a man in his 60s with acute or convalescent COVID-19. Material for sequencing was peripheral blood. The DNA for the CDR3 is TGCGCCAGCTGCCTAGGGGATGGCTACACCTTC. Translated, it gives CASCLGDGYTF.